This T cell receptor beta chain emerged from a study of blood T cell repertoires in COVID-19. The wider study: The United States, Italy and Spain provided the acute and convalescent COVID-19 samples. Sample material is recorded as cDNA or gDNA derived from T cells, B-cell-depleted T cells, or PBMCs.

In the original analysis: The assay estimated nucleated cells by amplifying reference gene primers. Measured with immunoSEQ multiplex PCR; TCRdb has only the in-frame clones, and not every one. The V and J calls and clone size come from that table; D and trimming were worked out from the DNA. The sample carries more than 200,000 clones, roughly 82% recorded once. J gave up 5 bases and V 6 bases, and 10 bases lay outside the gene matches. Germline V lookup: CDR1 LGHNT, CDR2 FRNRAP. The CDR3 sequence is 16 residues long. Sequencing was carried out using peripheral blood. This sequence joins TRBV12-5 and TRBJ1-6; TRBD1 matches at 7 bases. This clonotype was sampled from a woman aged 40 to 55 who had recovered from COVID-19. DNA of the CDR3: TGTGCTAGTGGCACGGACAGGAGACCAAATAATTCACCCCTCCACTTT. Its translation: CASGTDRRPNNSPLHF.